These 13 T cell receptor beta chains share one sample of origin, sequenced in a study of regulatory T cells in long-lasting Graves disease. Time point noted: newly diagnosed GD, antithyroid drugs for less than 3 months. With RNA extracted from PBMCs as input, the TCR library was made. Libraries of TCR beta came from iRepertoire HTBI primers plus Arm-PCR of CDR3 regions. Via MiXCR, TCRdb re-called the multiplex PCR reads, giving one row per CDR3 protein. The sample lists just over 600,000 distinct CDR3 sequences, around 17% occurring once. Another study also made use of these data, one on T cells in Graves' hyperthyroidism and ophthalmopathy.

This specimen consisted of peripheral blood mononuclear cells (PBMCs), obtained at new diagnosis, from a patient treated with antithyroid drugs. The receptors stem from a woman in her thirties with Graves disease.

This clonotype turned up a few times. The chain combines TRBV9 with TRBJ1-4; a weak D match, TRBD1 (6 bases). The V end lost 4 bases, the J end lost 8 bases, and 15 bases lay between the germline ends. Germline V lookup: CDR1 SGDLS, CDR2 YYNGEE. The CDR3 loop spans 14 amino acids. The CDR3 region is CASSTPGAGEKLFF. CDR3 DNA sequence: TGTGCCAGCAGCACCCCAGGGGCGGGGGAAAAACTGTTTTTT.

This clonotype occurred a few times. The chain uses TRBV18 and TRBJ2-7; 9 bases are a match to TRBD1. The V and J ends lost 6 bases and 3 bases, in that order; junction bases with no gene match: 6. The CDR3 has 14 amino acids. Per the germline V gene, CDR1 is KGHSH and CDR2 is LQKENI. CDR3 bases: TGTGCCAGCTCTCGGGGACAGGGCGACTACGAGCAGTACTTC. This encodes CASSRGQGDYEQYF.

This rearrangement joins TRBV30 to TRBJ2-2; weak D call: TRBD2 (6 bases). CDR1 GTSNPN and CDR2 SVGIG come from the germline V gene (reference sequence). The CDR3 runs to 15 residues. V gave up 4 bases and J gave up 6 bases, with 18 bases separating them. CDR3 DNA: TGTGCCTGGACTCCCGGGACTGTCGGGTCCGGGGAGCTGTTTTTT. Encoded protein: CAWTPGTVGSGELFF.

On this clonotype: A read error may explain this, as a much larger clone is one base away. V gene TRBV5-6 combines with J gene TRBJ1-2; no reliable D call. Deletions cut 4 bases from V and 3 bases from J, with 16 bases between. The CDR3 has 15 residues. CDR1 is SGHDT and CDR2 is YYEEEE in the germline V gene. The CDR3 nucleotides are TGTGCCAGCAGCCAGAACCCAGGCGGGGACTATGGCTACACCTTC. It is translated as CASSQNPGGDYGYTF.

This clonotype was observed many times. The chain carries TRBV27 and TRBJ2-5; D might be TRBD1 (6 bases). The CDR3 consists of 15 residues. V was shortened by 4 bases and J by 3 bases, with 15 bases between the two germline ends. Germline V gene data show CDR1 as MNHEY and CDR2 as SMNVEV (reference sequence). The CDR3 sequence is CASSYLGAGEETQYF. CDR3 sequence (DNA): TGTGCCAGCAGTTACTTGGGGGCTGGAGAAGAGACCCAGTACTTC.

The CDR3: CSARDVGGETGNTIYF. CDR3 coding DNA: TGCAGTGCTAGAGATGTGGGGGGCGAAACTGGAAACACCATATATTTT. The chain links TRBV20-1 to TRBJ1-3; D is possibly TRBD1 (6 bases). V lost 0 bases and J lost 2, with 14 bases in between. This CDR3 has 16 amino acids. Germline CDR1 is DFQATT and CDR2 is SNEGSKA (reference sequence).

Points on this clonotype: The junction differs from germline at one of its ends, possibly a read error. The chain carries TRBV15 and TRBJ1-1; 7 bases are shared with TRBD1. Germline-derived CDR1 and CDR2 are LNHNV and YYDKDF (reference sequence). CDR3 size: 16 residues. The CDR3, as DNA: TGTGCCACCAGCAGATGGACAGGTCTTATGAACACTGGAGCTTTCTTT. Translation: CATSRWTGLMNTGAFF.

This clonotype was detected a few times. This chain uses TRBV5-1 with TRBJ2-2; no definite D call. The CDR3 runs to 15 residues. Germline CDR1 and CDR2: SGHRS and YFSETQ. V was trimmed by 2 bases and J by 5 bases, leaving 13 bases between them. The CDR3 loop reads CASSFDWVRTGELFF. CDR3 DNA sequence: TGCGCCAGCAGCTTTGACTGGGTTCGGACCGGGGAGCTGTTTTTT.

This clonotype was counted at least ten times. The chain links TRBV11-2 to TRBJ2-3, with D perhaps matching TRBD1 (5 bases). The ends were cut back, 5 bases at V and 4 bases at J, with 16 bases in the middle. Per germline, CDR1 SGHAT and CDR2 FQNNGV. The CDR3 sequence is 15 residues long. CDR3 DNA sequence: TGTGCCAGCAGCCCGATCGGGCAGGGCCCAGATACGCAGTATTTT. It specifies CASSPIGQGPDTQYF. Combining the CDR3 with reference TRBV11-2 and TRBJ2-3 gives the whole variable domain EAGVAQSPRYKIIEKRQSVAFWCNPISGHATLYWYQQILGQGPKLLIQFQNNGVVDDSQLPKDRFSAERLKGVDSTLKIQPAKLEDSAVYLCASSPIGQGPDTQYFGPGTRLTVL.

This clonotype was counted many times. The rearrangement joins TRBV28 to TRBJ2-7; TRBD2 agrees at 7 bases. The CDR3 runs 15 residues. V shed 2 bases and J 1 base; nucleotides not matched to a gene: 5. Looked up from germline, CDR1 is MDHEN and CDR2 is SYDVKM. The CDR3 here is CASSLAGVLSYEQYF. CDR3 sequence (DNA): TGTGCCAGCAGTTTAGCGGGAGTCCTATCCTACGAGCAGTACTTC.

This clonotype appeared many times. The chain couples TRBV10-2 to TRBJ1-6, with D possibly being TRBD1 (6 bases). CDR3 size: 15 residues. Between the trimmed V and J ends, which lost 8 bases and 9 bases, there was a span of 20 bases. In germline, CDR1 is WSHSY, CDR2 SAAADI. DNA for the CDR3: TGCGCCAGCTTGGGGGGTCGGGACAACGGTTCACCCCTCCACTTT. This codes for CASLGGRDNGSPLHF.

Only a few counts were recorded for this clonotype. This rearrangement joins TRBV11-2 to TRBJ2-7; D may match TRBD1 or TRBD2 (5 bases each). Per the germline V gene, CDR1 is SGHAT and CDR2 is FQNNGV. CDR3 length: 17 amino acids. V lost 5 bases and J 7 bases, leaving 27 bases between the germline ends. CDR3 loop: CASSQDLRGASFWEQYF. Here the CDR3 DNA reads TGTGCCAGCAGCCAAGACCTTCGGGGCGCGAGCTTTTGGGAGCAGTACTTC.

In this sample, this clonotype turned up many times. This chain uses TRBV12-3 or TRBV12-4 with TRBJ1-5; 10 bases are shared with TRBD1. With V trimmed by 4 bases and J by 1 base, 16 bases remained unmatched. The CDR3 contains 20 residues. The CDR3 nucleotides are TGTGCCAGCAGTTCGAACCCCGGGACAGGGGACTACTTAAGCAATCAGCCCCAGCATTTT. The encoded protein is CASSSNPGTGDYLSNQPQHF.